This T cell receptor (beta chain) appears in the sequencing data of a study of T-cell memory formation after mild COVID-19. This clonotype turned up a few times. Its antigen is unknown. TCRdb re-called the 5' RACE reads through MiXCR, storing one row per CDR3 protein. The table has around 410,000 distinct CDR3 sequences, around 22% seen once. The CDR3 has 14 residues. V shed 5 bases and J shed 3 bases, with 11 bases lying between them. CDR1 and CDR2 (germline): SGHVS, FQNEAQ. Study-level results: That cross-reactive memory joined was suggested by some responding clones appearing in pre-infection memory. A balance of CD4 and CD8 characterized clones contracting day 15 to 85, whereas later expanders leaned CD4+.

The TCR originated in an adult woman who had mild COVID-19 (a few samples of this study predate the infection). Cell type and time point are not known. The sequenced sample was PBMCs or a T cell subset sorted from them (not recorded which). The J gene is TRBJ1-5, the V gene TRBV7-8; D ambiguous. The CDR3, as DNA: TGTGCCAGCAGCACGTCAGGTTTCAATCAGCCCCAGCATTTT. The encoded protein is CASSTSGFNQPQHF.